The TCR beta chain under discussion was sequenced for a study of control samples from healthy donors and cancer patients. TCRdb's copy holds only in-frame clones and misses some; the assay was immunoSEQ multiplex PCR. Of under 80,000 clones in the sample, less than 95% were seen once. The germline CDR1 and CDR2 sequences are LGHNA and YNFKEQ. Trimming took off 0 bases at V and 3 bases at J, with 12 bases between the two ends. There are 15 residues in the CDR3. The specimen sequenced was blood. The TCR originated in a woman in her thirties or forties in good health. J is TRBJ2-7 and V is TRBV4-2; D ambiguous. The chain's CDR3 is CASSQDKLLGYEQYF. CDR3 nucleotide sequence: TGTGCCAGCAGCCAAGATAAGTTGTTGGGCTACGAGCAGTACTTC.